There are a few counts of the clone carrying this TCR beta chain. Its antigen is not identified. The time point is: persistent/refractory GD, antithyroid drugs over 5 years with positive TRAb. The TCR library was made from RNA extracted from PBMCs. The TCR beta library used iRepertoire HTBI primers with Arm-PCR amplification of CDR3. Via MiXCR, TCRdb re-called the multiplex PCR reads, giving one row per CDR3 protein. Seen here are 600,000 to 850,000 distinct CDR3 sequences, about 32% observed once, and the top ten hold roughly 46%. These data originate in a study of regulatory T cells in long-lasting Graves disease. Whole-study results and caveats: It was in persistent disease that TRBV28, TRBJ1-2 and TRBJ2-5 were favored. The TCR repertoire of persistent Graves' patients was less diverse than that of newly diagnosed ones.

The CDR3 runs 13 residues. The V gene lost 2 bases and the J gene lost 6 bases, with 14 bases spanning the gap. CDR1 is DFQATT, CDR2 SNEGSKA, per germline (reference sequence). The sample in question was peripheral blood mononuclear cells (PBMCs), obtained when the disease was refractory, from a patient treated with antithyroid drugs. The chain combines TRBV20-1 with TRBJ2-7; tentatively, D is TRBD2 (5 bases). The sequence came from a female donor with Graves disease. Here the CDR3 DNA reads TGCAGTGCTAGATTGGAGGTTCGCGCCGAGCAGTACTTC. Residues: CSARLEVRAEQYF.